Included here is one T cell receptor (beta chain) sequence, with context. The sample belongs to a study of blood T cell repertoires in COVID-19. Study in general: Specimens from acute and convalescent COVID-19 originated in the United States, Italy and Spain.

Trimming cost V 4 bases and J 4 bases; bases outside gene matches: 10. Looked up from germline, CDR1 is SGHRS and CDR2 is YFSETQ. The CDR3 contains 16 residues. Per the authors' pipeline: How many nucleated cells were present was estimated from reference gene primer amplification. Here immunoSEQ multiplex PCR was the method, and the copy in TCRdb shows in-frame clones only, minus some. The DNA was the basis for D and trimming; V, J and clone size are from that table. The table lists 80,000 to 100,000 clones, around four fifths of them singletons, with around 17% in the top ten. The gene calls are TRBV5-1 and TRBJ2-3; 9 bases fit TRBD2. The sequence came from a human donor in a cohort sampled during active COVID-19. Sequenced sample: peripheral blood. The CDR3 region is CASSLALAGDPDTQYF. As DNA, the CDR3 is TGCGCCAGCAGCCTGGCGTTAGCGGGGGACCCAGATACGCAGTATTTT.